A selection of T cell receptor beta chains follows, all from one sample in a study of cytomegalovirus exposure and HLA in healthy donors. The protocol was immunoSEQ multiplex PCR, while the TCRdb copy is restricted to in-frame clones and leaves out a portion. This sample has 150,000 to 200,000 clones, with roughly 80% found just once. Sequenced sample: PBMCs. These receptors all stem from a young man in good health and CMV-seronegative. CDR3s include the opening cysteine and the closing phenylalanine or tryptophan. Each record gives: clone size, CDR3 length, D gene, V gene, J gene, CDR3 DNA, CDR3 protein. A D gene is named only where the DNA matches it firmly. Clone sizes are given selectively: once, few, many, or a class where the clone is expanded.

>NA|14|TRBD2|TRBV19|TRBJ2-5
TGTGCCAGTAGTTTAGCGGGAGCTCCAGAGACCCAGTACTTC
CASSLAGAPETQYF
>few|12|NA|TRBV5-1|TRBJ2-1
TGCGCCAGCAGCTTTGGAGGAAATGAGCAGTTCTTC
CASSFGGNEQFF
>few|16|NA|TRBV5-6|TRBJ2-6
TGTGCCAGCAGCGGGGAACGGGGGTCGAGGGCCAACGTCCTGACTTTC
CASSGERGSRANVLTF
>NA|12|NA|TRBV7-2|TRBJ1-2
TGTGCCAGCACGGGAGCGGGCGGGGGCTACACCTTC
CASTGAGGGYTF
>NA|15|TRBD1|TRBV2|TRBJ1-3
TGTGCCAGCAGTTTGGACAGGACCTCTGGAAACACCATATATTTT
CASSLDRTSGNTIYF
>NA|13|TRBD2|TRBV7-2|TRBJ2-1
TGTGCCAGCAGCATCGGACTAGCGGGGGAGCAGTTCTTC
CASSIGLAGEQFF
>NA|13|NA|TRBV7-2|TRBJ2-7
TGTGCCAGCAGCTTAGGGACAGCGTACGAGCAGTACTTC
CASSLGTAYEQYF
>NA|14|NA|TRBV28|TRBJ1-4
TGTGCCAGCAGAAAAGGACAGCTTGGGGAAAAACTGTTTTTT
CASRKGQLGEKLFF
>NA|15|TRBD1|TRBV19|TRBJ1-5
TGTGCCAGTAGGGGCAGGGGGAATAGCAATCAGCCCCAGCATTTT
CASRGRGNSNQPQHF
>NA|15|NA|TRBV5-1|TRBJ2-7
TGCGCCAGCATTCCACACAGAAGATCGTTCTACGAGCAGTACTTC
CASIPHRRSFYEQYF
>NA|11|TRBD1|TRBV11-2|TRBJ2-7
TGTGCCAGCAGCCAGACCGGGACAGGGTACTTC
CASSQTGTGYF
>NA|17|NA|TRBV15|TRBJ2-5
TGTGCCACCAGCAACCTCAGCCCGACAGCTTTCCAAGAGACCCAGTACTTC
CATSNLSPTAFQETQYF
>NA|14|NA|TRBV19|TRBJ1-1
TGTGCCAGTAGTATAGCTGGGGGCCCCACTGAAGCTTTCTTT
CASSIAGGPTEAFF
>NA|13|NA|TRBV9|TRBJ2-3
TGTGCCAGCAGCGTAGTTAGTACAGATACGCAGTATTTT
CASSVVSTDTQYF
>NA|15|NA|TRBV18|TRBJ2-7
TGTGCCAGCTCACCCACTATCCCCGGAAGGACAGTGCAGTACTTC
CASSPTIPGRTVQYF
>NA|13|NA|TRBV27|TRBJ2-2
TGTGCCAGCAGTCGGGGGTTGGGCGGGGAGCTGTTTTTT
CASSRGLGGELFF
>NA|14|NA|TRBV7-6|TRBJ2-7
TGTGCCAGCAGCCCCGAGAGCGGGCCCTACGAGCAGTACTTC
CASSPESGPYEQYF
>NA|15|NA|TRBV13|TRBJ2-7
TGTGCCAGCAGCCCCTGGCCGGCTCCGGGCTACGAGCAGTACTTC
CASSPWPAPGYEQYF
>NA|13|TRBD1|TRBV5-6|TRBJ2-1
TGTGCCAGCAAAATGACAGGGTTCGATGAGCAGTTCTTC
CASKMTGFDEQFF
>NA|18|NA|TRBV7-9|TRBJ2-1
TGTGCCAGCAGCGGTAAAAGGACAGCCATATTGCCCTACAATGAGCAGTTCTTC
CASSGKRTAILPYNEQFF
>NA|16|NA|TRBV27|TRBJ2-2
TGTGCCAGCAGTTTAAAGCTGGACACCAACACCGGGGAGCTGTTTTTT
CASSLKLDTNTGELFF
>NA|15|TRBD2|TRBV9|TRBJ2-3
TGTGCCAGCAGCGTAGCACTAGCGGGTACAGATACGCAGTATTTT
CASSVALAGTDTQYF
>NA|15|NA|TRBV25-1|TRBJ1-2
TGTGCCAGCAGTGCCGATAAACAGGGTAACTATGGCTACACCTTC
CASSADKQGNYGYTF